The 5 T cell receptor beta chains given below trace back to one sample, sequenced in a study of T cell repertoires in cytomegalovirus infection. TCRdb analysed the reads with MiXCR anew, one entry per CDR3 protein. The repertoire includes approximately 770,000 distinct CDR3 sequences, 29% of them detected once, and approximately 14% sits in the top ten. Their antigens are not known. Sequencing used cultured CD8+ T cells from PBMCs, obtained from culture after CMV antigen stimulation. Receptors originate from a human donor in good health (CMV status not recorded). Some clones in this sample may be carry-over from other donors' samples.

This chain connects TRBV27 to TRBJ2-1, with a possible D match to TRBD1 (5 bases). V lost 10 bases and J lost 5, with 18 bases in between. Germline V gives CDR1 MNHEY, CDR2 SMNVEV (reference sequence). This CDR3 is 14 amino acids long. This CDR3 is CATSWPGNNNEQFF. CDR3 nucleotides: TGTGCCACCTCCTGGCCAGGGAATAACAATGAGCAGTTCTTC.

The chain combines TRBV6-2 or TRBV6-3 with TRBJ1-5, with D hard to call. CDR3 length: 14 residues. Trimming removed 10 bases at V and 1 base at J, with 14 bases between. CDR1 is MNHEY, CDR2 SVGEGT, per germline. The CDR3: CATQEGRSNQPQHF. CDR3 bases: TGTGCCACGCAGGAGGGCAGGAGCAATCAGCCCCAGCATTTT.

V and J are TRBV7-6 and TRBJ2-3; 11 positions agree with TRBD2. Losses at the gene ends were 4 bases for V and 2 bases for J; bases not matched to a gene: 8. This CDR3 comprises 17 residues. Germline CDR1 SGHVS, CDR2 FNYEAQ. CDR3 residues: CASSWGLAGGPTDTQYF. The CDR3 DNA reads TGTGCCAGCAGCTGGGGCTTAGCGGGGGGGCCCACAGATACGCAGTATTTT.

The V call is TRBV6-5, the J call TRBJ2-1; D may be TRBD2 (6 bases). Per germline, CDR1 MNHEY and CDR2 SVGAGI. V was cut by 6 bases and J by 4 bases, with 16 bases left in between. CDR3 length: 15 amino acids. CDR3 loop: CASRAYRGTYNEQFF. The CDR3 DNA sequence: TGTGCCAGCAGAGCCTACCGGGGGACGTACAATGAGCAGTTCTTC.

The chain joins TRBV7-1 to TRBJ2-5, with D perhaps given as TRBD1 or TRBD2 (5 bases each). TRBV7-1 has ORF status, its function being uncertain. The CDR3 runs 16 residues. The V end was cut by 3 bases, the J end by 4 bases, with 18 bases between. The CDR3 DNA reads as TGTGCCAGCAGCTCGACTTCCGGGACCCCTGGAGAGACCCAGTACTTC. It is translated as CASSSTSGTPGETQYF.